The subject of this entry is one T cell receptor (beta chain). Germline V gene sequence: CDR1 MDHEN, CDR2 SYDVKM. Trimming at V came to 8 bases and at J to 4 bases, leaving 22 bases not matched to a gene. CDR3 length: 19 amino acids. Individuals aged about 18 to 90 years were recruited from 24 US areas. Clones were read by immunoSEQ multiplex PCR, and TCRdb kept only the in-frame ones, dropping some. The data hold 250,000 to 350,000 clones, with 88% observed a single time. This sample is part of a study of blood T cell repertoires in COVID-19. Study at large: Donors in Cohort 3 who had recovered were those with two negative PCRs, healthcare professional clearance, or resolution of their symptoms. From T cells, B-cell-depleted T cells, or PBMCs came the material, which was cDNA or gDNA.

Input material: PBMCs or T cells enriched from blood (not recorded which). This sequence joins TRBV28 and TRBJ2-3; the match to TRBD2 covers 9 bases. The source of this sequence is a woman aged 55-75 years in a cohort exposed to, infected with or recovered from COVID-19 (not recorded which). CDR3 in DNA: TGTGCCAGCTTCCCGCCGACTAACCCGATAGCGGGAGAAGCAGATACGCAGTATTTT. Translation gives CASFPPTNPIAGEADTQYF.